Below, 26 T cell receptor beta chains from the same sample are listed, as sequenced in a study of cytomegalovirus exposure and HLA in healthy donors. This PCR relied on a set of 60 Vbeta primers and 13 Jbeta primers. The assay was immunoSEQ multiplex PCR, and TCRdb's table has in-frame clones only and misses some. Of roughly 220,000 clones in the sample, about 77% were seen once. The specimen was PBMCs. The receptors come from a woman under 40 in good health and CMV-seronegative.

Here the CDR3 DNA reads TGCGCCAGCAGCTCCGAGCGGGAGCCCGCCTACGAGCAGTACTTC. Translating it yields CASSSEREPAYEQYF. The chain has TRBV5-1 and TRBJ2-7; 8 positions match TRBD2. With V trimmed by 3 bases and J by 2 bases, 7 bases remained unmatched. This CDR3 comprises 15 residues. Germline V lookup: CDR1 SGHRS, CDR2 YFSETQ.

This clone was counted between two and nine times. V is TRBV29-1 and J is TRBJ1-2; the match to TRBD1 covers 9 bases. Trimming at V came to 5 bases and at J to 0 bases, leaving 1 base not matched to a gene. The length of the CDR3 is 13 residues. CDR1 is SQVTM and CDR2 is ANQGSEA in the germline V gene. The CDR3 reads CSVRTGANYGYTF. The CDR3 DNA follows: TGCAGCGTTCGGACAGGGGCTAACTATGGCTACACCTTC.

In its sample, this clone was seen once. The chain joins TRBV27 to TRBJ2-1; a possible D gene is TRBD1 (5 bases). The CDR3 consists of 13 residues. V was cut by 8 bases and J by 4 bases, with 12 bases left in between. Germline V gene data show CDR1 as MNHEY and CDR2 as SMNVEV (reference sequence). The CDR3 reads CASGGQYYNEQFF. DNA of the CDR3: TGTGCCAGCGGCGGACAATATTACAATGAGCAGTTCTTC.

This clone has a handful of counts. The chain uses TRBV30 and TRBJ2-1, with D perhaps matching TRBD2 (6 bases). Germline V gene sequence: CDR1 GTSNPN, CDR2 SVGIG (reference sequence). The CDR3 covers 11 residues. V lost 3 bases, J lost 12 bases, and 12 bases lay in between. The CDR3 spells CAWRTLGGQFF. CDR3 coding DNA: TGTGCCTGGAGGACCTTGGGGGGGCAGTTCTTC.

The CDR3: CASSPRAGGSQETQYF. CDR3 nucleotides: TGTGCCAGCTCACCAAGGGCAGGGGGTTCACAAGAGACCCAGTACTTC. J is TRBJ2-5 and V is TRBV18; TRBD1 agrees at 7 bases. Germline CDR1 KGHSH, CDR2 LQKENI. J was trimmed by 2 bases and V by 2 bases; bases with no gene match: 8. The CDR3 sequence is 16 residues long.

This chain connects TRBV9 to TRBJ2-1; D remains ambiguous. The CDR3 is 13 residues long. Trimming stripped 2 bases from V and 4 bases from J, with 7 bases between. Looked up from germline, CDR1 is SGDLS and CDR2 is YYNGEE. CDR3 loop: CASSVFTYNEQFF. The CDR3 bases are TGTGCCAGCAGCGTCTTTACTTACAATGAGCAGTTCTTC.

The chain joins TRBV4-1 to TRBJ2-7, with D unclear. Germline lookup yields CDR1 MGHRA and CDR2 YSYEKL. The CDR3 contains 14 residues. With 0 bases removed from V and 3 bases from J, the gap between germline ends came to 9 bases. In DNA form, the CDR3 reads TGCGCCAGCAGCCAAGATCGGAGCTTCTACGAGCAGTACTTC. Its protein is CASSQDRSFYEQYF.

The V gene is TRBV18, the J gene TRBJ1-6, with 8 bases that match TRBD1. The germline V gene encodes CDR1 KGHSH and CDR2 LQKENI. Germline trimming cut 6 bases from V and 8 bases from J; bases unmatched to any gene: 6. The CDR3 extends over 14 amino acids. CDR3: CASSPGTGHSPLHF. The CDR3 coding sequence is TGTGCCAGCTCCCCCGGGACAGGACATTCACCCCTCCACTTT.

A word on this clone: The junction shows a germline mismatch at one end, possibly a read error. V usage is TRBV7-9 and J usage is TRBJ2-7; 10 nucleotides line up with TRBD2. Looked up from germline, CDR1 is SEHNR and CDR2 is FQNEAQ (reference sequence). This CDR3 region has 15 residues. This chain's CDR3 is CSSSLVLAGTYEQYF. CDR3 sequence (DNA): TGTTCCAGCAGCTTAGTACTAGCGGGAACCTACGAGCAGTACTTC.

Worth noting for this clone: The junction departs from germline at one end; a sequencing error may be responsible. V gene TRBV6-6 combines with J gene TRBJ1-2, with TRBD1 as a possible D gene (6 bases). This CDR3 is built from 14 residues. The V gene's germline CDR1 is MNHNY and CDR2 SVGAGI (reference sequence). CDR3 sequence (DNA): TGTGCCGGCAGTTACGGCGGGGGCCGTGAAGGCTACACCTTC. This translates into CAGSYGGGREGYTF.

The J gene is TRBJ1-1, the V gene TRBV19; 11 bases agree with TRBD1. The CDR3 is 12 amino acids. V lost 5 bases and J lost 11; bases outside the gene matches: 4. Per germline, CDR1 LNHDA and CDR2 SQIVND (reference sequence). The CDR3 nucleotides are TGTGCCAGTAGTCCGCGGGACAGGGGGGCTTTCTTT. This translates into CASSPRDRGAFF.

The rearrangement joins TRBV10-3 to TRBJ2-2, with TRBD2 matching 12 bases. The CDR3 is made up of 17 amino acids. CDR1 is ENHRY and CDR2 is SYGVKD in the germline V gene. With V trimmed by 3 bases and J by 0 bases, 2 bases remained unmatched. CDR3 DNA: TGTGCCATCAGTGAACTAGCGGGAGGCCCGAACACCGGGGAGCTGTTTTTT. It encodes CAISELAGGPNTGELFF.

Worth noting for this clone: Its ends do not fully match the called genes, so a read error is possible. The V call is TRBV7-9, the J call TRBJ1-1, with a tentative D call TRBD1 (5 bases). Germline-derived CDR1 and CDR2 are SEHNR and FQNEAQ (reference sequence). The CDR3 has 12 amino acids. This chain's CDR3 is CSSRLGGTEAFF. In DNA form, the CDR3 reads TGTTCCAGCAGGTTGGGGGGGACTGAAGCTTTCTTT. Variable domain in full (rest from reference TRBV7-9 and TRBJ1-1): DTGVSQNPRHKITKRGQNVTFRCDPISEHNRLYWYRQTLGQGPEFLTYFQNEAQLEKSRLLSDRFSAERPKGSFSTLEIQRTEQGDSAMYLCSSRLGGTEAFFGQGTRLTVV.

This chain joins TRBV6-6 and TRBJ1-2, with a weak D call TRBD1 (6 bases). Per germline, CDR1 MNHNY and CDR2 SVGAGI (reference sequence). Trimming stripped 6 bases from V and 4 bases from J, with 12 bases between. The length of the CDR3 is 13 residues. The CDR3 sequence: CASRNREGYGYTF. DNA for the CDR3: TGTGCCAGCAGAAACAGGGAAGGCTATGGCTACACCTTC.

This clone was observed a handful of times. The CDR3 loop reads CASSPLVGGVAEQYF. The CDR3 region has the DNA TGCGCCAGCAGCCCCCTCGTAGGGGGCGTAGCCGAGCAGTACTTC. This chain links TRBV4-1 with TRBJ2-7; 7 positions match TRBD1. Germline trimming cut 4 bases from V and 6 bases from J; bases unmatched to any gene: 12. Germline V gene data show CDR1 as MGHRA and CDR2 as YSYEKL. The CDR3 runs to 15 residues.

V and J are TRBV30 and TRBJ1-5; TRBD1 is a possible D gene (5 bases). V was pared by 2 bases and J by 4 bases, with 9 bases between. CDR1 is GTSNPN and CDR2 is SVGIG in the germline V gene (reference sequence). The CDR3 runs to 13 residues. CDR3 nucleotides: TGTGCCTGGAGTTTCCAGGGAAATCAGCCCCAGCATTTT. It yields the protein CAWSFQGNQPQHF.

J is TRBJ1-4 and V is TRBV6-1, with D possibly TRBD1 on 6 matching bases. The V end was cut by 6 bases, the J end by 3 bases, with 14 bases between. CDR1 is MNHNS, CDR2 SASEGT, per germline. The CDR3 is 15 residues long. The CDR3 sequence: CASRWGRAANEKLFF. DNA for the CDR3: TGTGCCAGCAGGTGGGGGCGTGCGGCTAATGAAAAACTGTTTTTT.

The V call is TRBV7-2, the J call TRBJ1-6; TRBD1 might be the D (6 bases). V shed 4 bases and J shed 5 bases, with 21 bases lying between them. Germline V gives CDR1 SGHTA, CDR2 FQGNSA. This CDR3 is 18 amino acids long. CDR3 bases: TGTGCCAGCAGCTGGGGGGGTGGTGGGGGCGGTAATAATTCACCCCTCCACTTT. Encoded protein: CASSWGGGGGGNNSPLHF.

This sequence joins TRBV11-2 and TRBJ2-1, with D hard to call. Germline CDR1 and CDR2: SGHAT and FQNNGV. With 3 bases removed from V and 2 bases from J, the gap between germline ends came to 14 bases. This CDR3 spans 16 amino acids. The DNA of the CDR3 is TGTGCCAGCAGCTTCGAAGCATCGCCTACCTACAATGAGCAGTTCTTC. Amino acids: CASSFEASPTYNEQFF.

The gene calls are TRBV6-6 and TRBJ1-4; possibly TRBD1 for D (6 bases). V was trimmed by 6 bases and J by 5 bases, leaving 16 bases between them. The CDR3 sequence is 15 residues long. Germline V gives CDR1 MNHNY, CDR2 SVGAGI (reference sequence). CDR3 in DNA: TGTGCCAGCAGGAGCCAAGGACAGATCAATGAAAAACTGTTTTTT. This gives the protein CASRSQGQINEKLFF.

Of note for this clone: At one boundary the junction diverges from the germline segment, which might be a read error. The gene calls are TRBV7-9 and TRBJ2-5; 13 bases line up with TRBD2. In germline, CDR1 is SEHNR, CDR2 FQNEAQ (reference sequence). The CDR3 loop spans 16 amino acids. The CDR3 region is CSSSPRLAGGQETQYF. The CDR3, as DNA: TGTTCCAGCAGCCCCCGACTAGCGGGGGGCCAAGAAACCCAGTACTTC.

The gene calls are TRBV19 and TRBJ1-2, with TRBD1 identical over 10 bases. The germline V gene has CDR1 LNHDA and CDR2 SQIVND (reference sequence). Trimming at V came to 7 bases and at J to 4 bases, leaving 3 bases not matched to a gene. The CDR3 contains 13 residues. Here the CDR3 DNA reads TGTGCCAGTACGACAGGGGGCGCCTATGGCTACACCTTC. It codes for CASTTGGAYGYTF.

This clone showed up just once. The chain has TRBV19 and TRBJ1-2; D is ambiguous. With 1 base removed from V and 0 bases from J, the gap between germline ends came to 9 bases. Germline V gene sequence: CDR1 LNHDA, CDR2 SQIVND (reference sequence). The CDR3 has 15 amino acids. CDR3 amino acids: CASSIAQLPNYGYTF. The CDR3 coding sequence is TGTGCCAGTAGTATAGCACAGCTTCCTAACTATGGCTACACCTTC.

This chain joins TRBV25-1 and TRBJ2-5; possible D gene TRBD2, 5 bases. From germline, CDR1 is MGHDK and CDR2 SYGVNS. The CDR3 extends over 15 amino acids. The ends were cut back, 2 bases at V and 5 bases at J, with 15 bases in the middle. The CDR3 reads CASSEKEGSSETQYF. Written as DNA, the CDR3 is TGTGCCAGCAGTGAAAAAGAAGGATCTAGCGAGACCCAGTACTTC.

V and J are TRBV5-1 and TRBJ1-6; 9 nucleotides match TRBD1. Germline lookup yields CDR1 SGHRS and CDR2 YFSETQ. Losses at the gene ends were 4 bases for V and 10 bases for J; bases not matched to a gene: 6. The CDR3 has 14 residues. The CDR3: CASSPGQGGSPLHF. For the CDR3, the DNA is TGCGCCAGCAGCCCGGGACAGGGAGGATCACCCCTCCACTTT.

Worth noting for this clone: One junction end disagrees with the germline gene, perhaps due to a read error. The V call is TRBV6-1, the J call TRBJ2-3, with D possibly TRBD1 on 5 matching bases. The CDR3 totals 17 residues. The germline CDR1 and CDR2 sequences are MNHNS and SASEGT. The CDR3 nucleotides read TGTGTCAGCAGTGAATCTAGATCAGGGTCGGTCACAGATACGCAGTATTTT. Amino acid sequence: CVSSESRSGSVTDTQYF.